Sequencing of this TCR beta chain was carried out in a study of Tregs in tolerant kidney transplant recipients. Germline CDR1 reads MNHNS; CDR2 reads SASEGT. The CDR3 is 12 amino acids. Trimming shortened V by 8 bases and J by 5 bases, and 13 bases separated the two germline ends. Repertoires were generated with immunoSEQ multiplex PCR, while TCRdb's copy carries only in-frame clones and drops some. The sample lists roughly 250,000 clones; about 86% were seen once. Broader study findings: Tregs expanded with activated donor B cells seemed most donor-specific.

With respect to this clone: No antigen is known for it.

The chain links TRBV6-1 to TRBJ2-7; D might be TRBD1 (7 bases). Sequenced input: CD4+ T cells from blood. The receptor was derived from a human donor in good health. The CDR3, as DNA: TGTGCCAGCCGCAGGGGGGCAAACGAGCAGTACTTC. It codes for CASRRGANEQYF.